The rows below give T cell receptor beta chains drawn from one sample of a study of early T cells in non-severe SARS-CoV-2 infection. TCRdb ran MiXCR on the 5' RACE reads and lists one entry per CDR3 protein. The sample has 65,000 to 95,000 distinct CDR3 sequences; roughly 16% are singletons. Material: whole blood. The receptors derive from an adult who was a healthcare worker with PCR-confirmed SARS-CoV-2 infection or an uninfected control (not recorded which). Each CDR3 is given with its conserved first and last residue. The order of the fields is J gene, V gene, D gene, clone size, CDR3 protein, CDR3 DNA. A D gene is named only where the DNA matches it firmly. Some rows mark clone size as missing; the rest say once, few, many or name a class of expanded clone.

>TRBJ2-6|TRBV28|.|.
CASRPPGTTNSGANVLTF
TGTGCCAGCAGGCCCCCCGGGACGACGAACTCTGGGGCCAACGTCCTGACTTTC
>TRBJ1-1|TRBV2|.|.
CASEGQEGAFF
TGTGCCAGCGAGGGTCAGGAGGGGGCTTTCTTT
>TRBJ2-1|TRBV5-6|.|.
CASSPPLGSSYNEQFF
TGTGCCAGCAGCCCCCCTCTGGGGAGCTCCTACAATGAGCAGTTCTTC
>TRBJ2-1|TRBV10-3|.|many
CAISDGGGYNEQFF
TGTGCCATCAGTGACGGGGGAGGATACAATGAGCAGTTCTTC
>TRBJ2-3|TRBV4-2|.|few
CASSQEASDSDTQYF
TGTGCCAGCAGCCAAGAGGCTAGCGACTCAGATACGCAGTATTTT
>TRBJ1-2|TRBV18|.|few
CASSPKGSDGYTF
TGTGCCAGCTCACCTAAAGGGAGTGATGGCTACACCTTC
>TRBJ2-3|TRBV29-1|.|few
CSVERTRGEDTQYF
TGCAGCGTTGAGCGCACACGAGGGGAAGATACGCAGTATTTT
>TRBJ2-5|TRBV7-9|.|.
CASSFDGSGTQYF
TGTGCCAGCAGCTTTGACGGTTCCGGGACCCAGTACTTC
>TRBJ1-1|TRBV29-1|.|many
CSVAGEGEAFF
TGCAGCGTTGCAGGGGAAGGTGAAGCTTTCTTT
>TRBJ2-2|TRBV15|.|.
CATSRGGGNTGELFF
TGTGCCACCAGCAGAGGGGGAGGGAACACCGGGGAGCTGTTTTTT
>TRBJ2-7|TRBV7-6|.|.
CASSLMGSLPGEQYF
TGTGCCAGCAGCTTAATGGGTAGCTTGCCGGGAGAGCAGTACTTC
>TRBJ2-1|TRBV18|TRBD1|few
CASSYGQGAFYEQFF
TGTGCCAGCTCATATGGACAGGGGGCCTTCTATGAGCAGTTCTTC
>TRBJ2-3|TRBV19|.|.
CASRIGLNTDTQYF
TGTGCCAGTAGGATTGGACTGAACACAGATACGCAGTATTTT
>TRBJ2-5|TRBV24-1|.|many
CATSDGADQETQYF
TGTGCCACCAGTGATGGGGCAGACCAAGAGACCCAGTACTTC
>TRBJ2-6|TRBV7-6|.|many
CASSFAPGAGANVLTF
TGTGCCAGCAGCTTCGCCCCAGGGGCTGGGGCCAACGTCCTGACTTTC
>TRBJ2-7|TRBV12-3/TRBV12-4|TRBD1|.
CASSPQDRGPYEQYF
TGTGCCAGCAGTCCCCAGGACAGGGGGCCCTACGAGCAGTACTTC
>TRBJ2-1|TRBV3-1|.|few
CASSHLSQGQFF
TGTGCCAGCAGCCACCTATCCCAGGGGCAGTTCTTC
>TRBJ2-7|TRBV9|TRBD2|few
CASSVSGTSGSEQYF
TGTGCCAGCAGCGTTTCCGGGACTAGCGGGAGCGAGCAGTACTTC
>TRBJ1-3|TRBV5-1|.|.
CASRETGKAGNTIYF
TGCGCCAGCAGAGAGACAGGAAAGGCGGGAAACACCATATATTTT
>TRBJ1-2|TRBV2|.|few
CASKDSNYGYTF
TGTGCCAGCAAGGACAGCAACTATGGCTACACCTTC
>TRBJ2-3|TRBV14|.|.
CASSQEALEADTQYF
TGTGCCAGCAGCCAAGAAGCGCTGGAGGCAGATACGCAGTATTTT
>TRBJ1-1|TRBV27|TRBD1|.
CASSYDRANTEAFF
TGTGCCAGCAGCTATGACAGGGCAAACACTGAAGCTTTCTTT
>TRBJ2-3|TRBV7-3|.|few
CASSRRGRSTDTQYF
TGTGCCAGCAGCCGACGGGGAAGGTCCACAGATACGCAGTATTTT
>TRBJ2-5|TRBV12-3/TRBV12-4|TRBD1|.
CASKGTAKETQYF
TGTGCCAGCAAGGGGACAGCAAAAGAGACCCAGTACTTC
>TRBJ1-2|TRBV12-2|.|.
CASRLASETANYGYTF
TGTGCAAGTCGCTTAGCGTCAGAAACAGCTAACTATGGCTACACCTTC
>TRBJ1-6|TRBV12-3/TRBV12-4|TRBD1|.
CASSLGGQGGSPLHF
TGTGCCAGCAGTTTAGGCGGACAGGGAGGGTCACCCCTCCACTTT
>TRBJ1-3|TRBV3-1|.|few
CASRGLAQGNTIYF
TGTGCCAGCAGGGGGTTAGCACAGGGAAACACCATATATTTT
>TRBJ2-1|TRBV10-1|.|.
CASGPENNEQFF
TGCGCCAGCGGCCCTGAGAACAATGAGCAGTTCTTC
>TRBJ1-6|TRBV20-1|TRBD1|.
CSAKDGQGLTPLHF
TGCAGTGCTAAAGACGGACAGGGTTTGACACCCCTCCACTTT
>TRBJ1-1|TRBV10-2|.|few
CASRDPQLNTEAFF
TGCGCCAGCAGGGATCCACAGCTGAACACTGAAGCTTTCTTT
>TRBJ2-1|TRBV5-5|.|few
CASSFLRGTGNEQFF
TGTGCCAGCAGCTTTCTCCGGGGCACGGGAAATGAGCAGTTCTTC
>TRBJ2-1|TRBV5-1|.|.
CASSTARSKSNEQFF
TGCGCCAGCAGCACCGCTAGGAGTAAGTCCAATGAGCAGTTCTTC
>TRBJ1-2|TRBV11-3|.|.
CASSSWATNYGYTF
TGTGCCAGCAGCTCCTGGGCGACTAACTATGGCTACACCTTC
>TRBJ1-2|TRBV25-1|.|.
CASSAGGNGYGYTF
TGTGCCAGCAGTGCAGGAGGCAATGGCTATGGCTACACCTTC
>TRBJ1-1|TRBV7-3|.|few
CASSLTSDSEAFF
TGTGCCAGCAGCTTAACTTCGGACAGTGAAGCTTTCTTT
>TRBJ2-6|TRBV4-1|TRBD1|.
CASSLGQARSGANVLTF
TGCGCCAGCAGCCTAGGACAGGCTCGCTCTGGGGCCAACGTCCTGACTTTC
>TRBJ2-7|TRBV30|TRBD2|few
CAWSLPETSGGIGEQYF
TGTGCCTGGAGCCTACCCGAGACTAGCGGGGGGATTGGCGAGCAGTACTTC
>TRBJ2-2|TRBV11-2|.|.
CASSRRGNTGELFF
TGTGCCAGCAGCCGAAGGGGGAACACCGGGGAGCTGTTTTTT
>TRBJ2-1|TRBV11-1|TRBD1|few
CASCLRGQGNNEQFF
TGTGCCAGCTGCCTTCGAGGACAGGGCAACAATGAGCAGTTCTTC
>TRBJ2-1|TRBV3-1|TRBD2|once
CASSQDRWAGVDYNEQFF
TGTGCCAGCAGCCAAGACCGGTGGGCGGGAGTAGATTACAATGAGCAGTTCTTC
>TRBJ2-7|TRBV10-1|.|few
CASSESVLSYEQYF
TGCGCCAGCAGTGAGTCGGTTCTCTCCTACGAGCAGTACTTC
>TRBJ2-7|TRBV18|.|few
CASSPSGALLSPYEQYF
TGTGCCAGCTCACCATCGGGAGCCCTCTTGTCCCCCTACGAGCAGTACTTC
>TRBJ2-7|TRBV20-1|.|.
CSAGGPPLYEQYF
TGCAGTGCTGGGGGACCCCCACTCTACGAGCAGTACTTC